This TCR beta chain was sequenced for a study of blood T cell repertoires in COVID-19. Overall study context: T cells, B-cell-depleted T cells, or PBMCs supplied cDNA or gDNA.

The V end was cut by 3 bases, the J end by 5 bases, with 8 bases between. This CDR3 spans 12 amino acids. Germline assignment: CDR1 SGHNT and CDR2 YYREEE (reference sequence). Authors' data handling: Estimated nucleated cell counts came from reference gene primer amplification. Assay: immunoSEQ multiplex PCR; the TCRdb copy retains only in-frame clones and omits some. V and J calls and clone size are as listed in that table; D and trimming were resolved from the DNA. The sample has 250,000 or so clones, roughly 87% seen once. The source is a woman between 40 and 55 years old who had recovered from COVID-19. The rearrangement links TRBV5-4 to TRBJ2-5; D not resolved. Material for sequencing was peripheral blood. CDR3 nucleotide sequence: TGTGCCAGCAGCTGGGCCCGTGAGACCCAGTACTTC. This sequence encodes CASSWARETQYF.